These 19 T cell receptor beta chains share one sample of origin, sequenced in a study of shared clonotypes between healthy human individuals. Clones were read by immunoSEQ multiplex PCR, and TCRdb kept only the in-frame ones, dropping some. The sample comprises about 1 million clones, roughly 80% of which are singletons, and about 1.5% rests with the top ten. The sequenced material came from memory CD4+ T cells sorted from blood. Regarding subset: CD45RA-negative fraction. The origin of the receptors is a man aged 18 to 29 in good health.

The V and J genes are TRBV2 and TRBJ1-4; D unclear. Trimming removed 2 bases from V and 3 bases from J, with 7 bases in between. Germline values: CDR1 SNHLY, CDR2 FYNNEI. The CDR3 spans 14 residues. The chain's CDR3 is CASSERIPNEKLFF. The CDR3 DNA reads TGTGCCAGCAGTGAAAGGATCCCTAATGAAAAACTGTTTTTT.

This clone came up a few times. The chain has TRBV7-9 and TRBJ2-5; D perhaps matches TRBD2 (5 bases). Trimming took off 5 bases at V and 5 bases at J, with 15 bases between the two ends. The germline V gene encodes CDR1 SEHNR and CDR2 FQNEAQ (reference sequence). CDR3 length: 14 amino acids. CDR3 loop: CASSPGGSAETQYF. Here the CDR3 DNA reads TGTGCCAGCAGCCCTGGAGGTAGTGCGGAGACCCAGTACTTC.

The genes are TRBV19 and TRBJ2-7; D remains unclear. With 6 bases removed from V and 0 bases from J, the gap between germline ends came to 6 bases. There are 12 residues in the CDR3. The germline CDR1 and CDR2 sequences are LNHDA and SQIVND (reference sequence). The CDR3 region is CASRGRSYEQYF. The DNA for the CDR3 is TGTGCCAGTAGGGGCCGCTCCTACGAGCAGTACTTC.

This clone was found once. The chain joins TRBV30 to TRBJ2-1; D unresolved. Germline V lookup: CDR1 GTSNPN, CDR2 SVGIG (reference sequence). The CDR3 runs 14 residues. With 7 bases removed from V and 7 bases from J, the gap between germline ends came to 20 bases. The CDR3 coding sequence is TGTGCCTCTACTCCGGCCCCGCCACTGAATGAGCAGTTCTTC. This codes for CASTPAPPLNEQFF.

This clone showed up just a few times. Here the CDR3 DNA reads TGCGCCAGCAGTGCGAGTTCAGGGGGCTATGGCTACACCTTC. It translates to CASSASSGGYGYTF. The chain uses TRBV10-1 and TRBJ1-2, with 7 bases aligning to TRBD1. The CDR3 spans 14 residues. CDR1 and CDR2 from the germline V gene are WNHNN and SYGVQD (reference sequence). V shed 4 bases and J 4 bases; nucleotides not matched to a gene: 6.

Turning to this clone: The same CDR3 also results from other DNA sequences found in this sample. For the CDR3, the DNA is TGTGCCAGCAGCTTAGCCGGGACAGGGGTCTACGAGCAGTACTTC. Residues: CASSLAGTGVYEQYF. The chain combines TRBV7-2 with TRBJ2-7; 10 bases align to TRBD1. The CDR3 length is 15 residues. Germline V gene sequence: CDR1 SGHTA, CDR2 FQGNSA. The trim removed 0 bases at V and 3 bases at J, leaving 2 bases unmatched.

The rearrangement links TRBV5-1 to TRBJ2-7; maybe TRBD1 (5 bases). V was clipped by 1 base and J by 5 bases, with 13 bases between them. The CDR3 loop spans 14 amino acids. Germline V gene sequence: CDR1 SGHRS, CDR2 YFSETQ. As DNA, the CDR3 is TGCGCCAGCAGCTTGAGGATGCAAGGGGACGAGCAGTACTTC. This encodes CASSLRMQGDEQYF.

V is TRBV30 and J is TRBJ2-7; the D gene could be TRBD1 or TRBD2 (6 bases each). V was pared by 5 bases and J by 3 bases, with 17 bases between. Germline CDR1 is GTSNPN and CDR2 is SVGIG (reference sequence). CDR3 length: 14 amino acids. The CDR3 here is CAWGPRGAGYEQYF. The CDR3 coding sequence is TGTGCCTGGGGACCAAGGGGGGCGGGCTACGAGCAGTACTTC.

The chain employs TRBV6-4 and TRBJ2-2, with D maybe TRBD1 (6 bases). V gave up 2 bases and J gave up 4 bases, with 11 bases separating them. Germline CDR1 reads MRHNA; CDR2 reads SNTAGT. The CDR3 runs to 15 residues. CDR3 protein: CASSDQGSGTGELFF. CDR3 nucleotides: TGTGCCAGCAGTGACCAGGGGTCTGGCACCGGGGAGCTGTTTTTT.

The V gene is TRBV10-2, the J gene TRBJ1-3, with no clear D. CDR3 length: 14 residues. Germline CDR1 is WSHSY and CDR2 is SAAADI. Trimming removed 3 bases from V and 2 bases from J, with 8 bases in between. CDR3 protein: CASSDPGAGNTIYF. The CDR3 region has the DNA TGCGCCAGCAGTGATCCCGGTGCTGGAAACACCATATATTTT.

The CDR3 protein is CASTYMNTEAFF. The CDR3 nucleotides read TGTGCCAGTACCTATATGAACACTGAAGCTTTCTTT. The chain has TRBV19 and TRBJ1-1; D is unclear. CDR1 LNHDA and CDR2 SQIVND come from the germline V gene (reference sequence). V gave up 7 bases and J gave up 0 bases, with 6 bases separating them. The CDR3 is made up of 12 amino acids.

CDR3 sequence reads: CASSDLVSTEAFF. The CDR3 DNA sequence: TGTGCCAGCAGTGACCTGGTATCCACTGAAGCTTTCTTT. The chain combines TRBV6-1 with TRBJ1-1; no clear D. Trimming shortened V by 3 bases and J by 4 bases, and 9 bases separated the two germline ends. Per the germline V gene, CDR1 is MNHNS and CDR2 is SASEGT. The CDR3 runs to 13 residues.

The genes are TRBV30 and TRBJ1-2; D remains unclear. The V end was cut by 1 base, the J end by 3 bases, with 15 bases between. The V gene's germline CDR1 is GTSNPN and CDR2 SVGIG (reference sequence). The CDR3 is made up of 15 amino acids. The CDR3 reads CAWSEPPNTDYGYTF. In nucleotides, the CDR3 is TGTGCCTGGAGTGAACCGCCGAATACCGACTATGGCTACACCTTC.

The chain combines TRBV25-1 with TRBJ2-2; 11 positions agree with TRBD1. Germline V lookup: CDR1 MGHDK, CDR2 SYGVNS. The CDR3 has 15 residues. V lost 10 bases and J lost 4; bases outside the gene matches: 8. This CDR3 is CATGGGTGGTGELFF. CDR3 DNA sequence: TGTGCCACCGGGGGGGGGACAGGGGGCACCGGGGAGCTGTTTTTT.

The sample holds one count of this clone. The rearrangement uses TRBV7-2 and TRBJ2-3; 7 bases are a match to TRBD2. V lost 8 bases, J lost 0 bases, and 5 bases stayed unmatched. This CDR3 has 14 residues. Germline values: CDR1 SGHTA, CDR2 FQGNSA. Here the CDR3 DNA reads TGTGCCAGCGGGGAGGGGACTAGCACAGATACGCAGTATTTT. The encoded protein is CASGEGTSTDTQYF.

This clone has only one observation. The CDR3: CASTLREGSSPLHF. Here the CDR3 DNA reads TGTGCCAGCACCTTACGCGAGGGGTCTTCACCCCTCCACTTT. The gene calls are TRBV6-6 and TRBJ1-6, with D tentatively TRBD1 (5 bases). Germline lookup yields CDR1 MNHNY and CDR2 SVGAGI (reference sequence). V lost 7 bases and J 9 bases, leaving 16 bases between the germline ends. The CDR3 spans 14 residues.

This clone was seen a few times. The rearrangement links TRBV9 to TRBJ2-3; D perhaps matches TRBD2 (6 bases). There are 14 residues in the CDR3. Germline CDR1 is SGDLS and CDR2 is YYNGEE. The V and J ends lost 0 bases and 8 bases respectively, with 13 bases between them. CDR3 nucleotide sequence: TGTGCCAGCAGCGTAGATAGCGGAGCTGGTACGCAGTATTTT. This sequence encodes CASSVDSGAGTQYF. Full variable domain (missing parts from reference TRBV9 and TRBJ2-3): DSGVTQTPKHLITATGQRVTLRCSPRSGDLSVYWYQQSLDQGLQFLIQYYNGEERAKGNILERFSAQQFPDLHSELNLSSLELGDSALYFCASSVDSGAGTQYFGPGTRLTVL.

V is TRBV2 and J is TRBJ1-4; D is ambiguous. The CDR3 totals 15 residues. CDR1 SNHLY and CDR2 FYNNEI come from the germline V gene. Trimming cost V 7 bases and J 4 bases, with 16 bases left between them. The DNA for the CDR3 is TGTGCCAGCACCGGGAGGGCATCGATTAATGAAAAACTGTTTTTT. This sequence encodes CASTGRASINEKLFF.

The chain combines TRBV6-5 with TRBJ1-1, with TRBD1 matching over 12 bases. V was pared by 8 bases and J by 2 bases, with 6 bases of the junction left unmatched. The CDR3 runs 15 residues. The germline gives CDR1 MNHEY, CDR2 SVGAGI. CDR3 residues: CASAKGQGANTEAFF. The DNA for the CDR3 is TGTGCCAGCGCGAAGGGACAGGGGGCCAACACTGAAGCTTTCTTT.